A single sample gave rise to the 9 T cell receptor beta chains below, sequenced in a study of identifying expanded T cells in peripheral blood. Some clones are missing from TCRdb's copy, which holds only in-frame ones; the method was immunoSEQ multiplex PCR. Here the sample spans about 110,000 clones, about 87% being singletons. The sequenced sample consisted of blood. These receptor sequences come from a person aged 18 to 75 in good health.

The rearrangement joins TRBV5-6 to TRBJ2-3; D is unclear. Deletions cut 1 base from V and 5 bases from J, with 17 bases between. CDR3 size: 16 residues. The germline CDR1 and CDR2 sequences are SGHDT and YYEEEE. The CDR3 is CASSLISRPYVDTQYF. CDR3 sequence (DNA): TGTGCCAGCAGCTTGATCTCAAGACCCTACGTAGATACGCAGTATTTT. Combining the CDR3 with reference TRBV5-6 and TRBJ2-3 gives the whole variable domain DAGVTQSPTHLIKTRGQQVTLRCSPKSGHDTVSWYQQALGQGPQFIFQYYEEEERQRGNFPDRFSGHQFPNYSSELNVNALLLGDSALYLCASSLISRPYVDTQYFGPGTRLTVL.

The rearrangement uses TRBV5-4 and TRBJ2-5; D gene ambiguous. Gene TRBJ2-7 matches the end of the DNA better, so the J call may be wrong. Germline CDR1 is SGHNT and CDR2 is YYREEE (reference sequence). The CDR3 is 12 amino acids. The CDR3 region has the DNA TGTGCCTGCGGATTTGACTCCTACGAGCAGTACTTC. This translates into CACGFDSYEQYF.

The chain recombines TRBV2 with TRBJ1-2, with 8 bases matching TRBD1. The CDR3 is 13 amino acids. V lost 4 bases to trimming and J lost 3 bases; unmatched junction nucleotides: 1. Per the germline V gene, CDR1 is SNHLY and CDR2 is FYNNEI. The CDR3: CASSAQGDYGYTF. The DNA for the CDR3 is TGTGCCAGCAGTGCACAGGGGGACTATGGCTACACCTTC.

The J gene is TRBJ1-2, the V gene TRBV27; 7 nucleotides line up with TRBD1. The CDR3 contains 15 residues. Trimming removed 0 bases from V and 4 bases from J; junction bases left unmatched: 5. Germline CDR1 MNHEY, CDR2 SMNVEV (reference sequence). The CDR3 sequence is CASSLSWDSFYGYTF. CDR3 bases: TGTGCCAGCAGTTTATCCTGGGACAGTTTCTATGGCTACACCTTC.

This rearrangement joins TRBV30 to TRBJ1-3; D call uncertain. Germline CDR1 reads GTSNPN; CDR2 reads SVGIG (reference sequence). The CDR3 contains 12 residues. The ends were cut back, 4 bases at V and 2 bases at J, with 6 bases in the middle. The CDR3 DNA reads as TGTGCCTGGAAGGCGGCTGGAAACACCATATATTTT. This codes for CAWKAAGNTIYF.

The genes are TRBV27 and TRBJ1-2; possibly TRBD1 for D (5 bases). This CDR3 has 15 residues. V was trimmed by 4 bases and J by 2 bases, leaving 14 bases between them. Germline CDR1 is MNHEY and CDR2 is SMNVEV (reference sequence). The CDR3 sequence: CASSSPQGANYGYTF. CDR3 bases: TGTGCCAGCAGTTCACCGCAGGGTGCCAACTATGGCTACACCTTC.

CDR3 protein: CASLDNNYGYTF. In nucleotides, the CDR3 is TGTGCCAGCTTAGATAATAACTATGGCTACACCTTC. The V and J genes are TRBV19 and TRBJ1-2; D is ambiguous. The CDR3 contains 12 residues. Germline values: CDR1 LNHDA, CDR2 SQIVND (reference sequence). The germline V and J ends were trimmed by 9 bases and 1 base, with 9 bases remaining between them. Based on the CDR3 plus reference TRBV19 and TRBJ1-2, the full variable domain is DGGITQSPKYLFRKEGQNVTLSCEQNLNHDAMYWYRQDPGQGLRLIYYSQIVNDFQKGDIAEGYSVSREKKESFPLTVTSAQKNPTAFYLCASLDNNYGYTFGSGTRLTVV.

The chain is built from TRBV18 and TRBJ2-5; 12 nucleotides match TRBD2. In germline, CDR1 is KGHSH, CDR2 LQKENI. This CDR3 comprises 15 residues. V lost 4 bases to trimming and J lost 2 bases; unmatched junction nucleotides: 2. The CDR3 region has the DNA TGTGCCAGCTCACAAGGACTAGCGGGGCAAGAGACCCAGTACTTC. This translates into CASSQGLAGQETQYF.

This clone was seen only a few times. This chain connects TRBV19 to TRBJ2-5, with no clear D. CDR3 length: 16 residues. Germline V gene data show CDR1 as LNHDA and CDR2 as SQIVND (reference sequence). V was clipped by 4 bases and J by 3 bases, with 18 bases between them. The chain's CDR3 is CASSTLFGSPKETQYF. For the CDR3, the DNA is TGTGCCAGTAGTACCCTCTTCGGGTCACCTAAAGAGACCCAGTACTTC.